This is a list of T cell receptor beta chains from one sample in a study of T cells after yellow fever vaccination. MiXCR was run by TCRdb on the 5' RACE reads, yielding one entry per CDR3 protein. This sample has about 180,000 distinct CDR3 sequences, with 6.2% found just once. This specimen was CD4+ T cells sorted from PBMCs, taken on the day of the first yellow fever vaccination. All receptors derive from a man aged 18 to 35 who received the YFV17D yellow fever vaccine. CDR3s include the opening cysteine and the closing phenylalanine or tryptophan. A D gene is named only where the DNA matches it firmly. Only part of the rows carry a size: once, few, many, or a class if the clone is expanded.

CDR3 protein	CDR3 DNA	J gene	D gene	V gene	clone size
CASSTLTGGNEQFF	TGTGCCAGCAGCACCCTGACAGGGGGCAATGAGCAGTTCTTC	TRBJ2-1	TRBD1	TRBV9	many
CASSYPGPDTQYF	TGTGCCAGCAGTTACCCTGGGCCAGATACGCAGTATTTT	TRBJ2-3	-	TRBV6-2/TRBV6-3	many
CASSLTFSGTGLYNEQFF	TGTGCCAGCAGCTTAACGTTCTCCGGGACAGGTCTTTACAATGAGCAGTTCTTC	TRBJ2-1	TRBD1	TRBV7-3	-
CASSLPRGGQGNYGYTF	TGCGCCAGCAGCTTGCCCAGGGGGGGACAGGGAAACTACGGCTACACCTTC	TRBJ1-2	TRBD1	TRBV5-1	-
CASSQAGGGPDTQYF	TGTGCCAGCAGCCAAGCTGGCGGGGGGCCAGATACGCAGTATTTT	TRBJ2-3	TRBD2	TRBV3-1	-
CASSFNSGAEQFF	TGTGCCAGCAGCTTTAACAGCGGCGCTGAGCAGTTCTTC	TRBJ2-1	-	TRBV5-5	many
CASSPRENYNSPLHF	TGCGCCAGCAGCCCCCGGGAGAACTATAATTCACCCCTCCACTTT	TRBJ1-6	-	TRBV5-1	many
CASSRTGTAFSGNTIYF	TGTGCCAGCAGCCGAACCGGGACAGCCTTCTCTGGAAACACCATATATTTT	TRBJ1-3	TRBD1	TRBV7-2	many
CASSRMGGEQFF	TGTGCCAGCAGCCGGATGGGGGGTGAGCAGTTCTTC	TRBJ2-1	-	TRBV7-3	many
CAMGSGHRIYSHF	TGTGCCATGGGCTCTGGGCACCGCATTTATTCACACTTC	TRBJ1-2	-	TRBV5-5	once
CASSRNYGYTF	TGTGCCAGCAGCCGGAACTATGGCTACACCTTC	TRBJ1-2	-	TRBV3-1	few
CASSRKNTGELFF	TGCGCCAGCAGCCGAAAGAACACCGGGGAGCTGTTTTTT	TRBJ2-2	-	TRBV4-3	many
CSASQAGGYTDTQYF	TGCAGTGCTAGTCAAGCGGGGGGCTACACAGATACGCAGTATTTT	TRBJ2-3	TRBD2	TRBV20-1	few
CSARAPGRAYEQYF	TGCAGTGCTAGAGCTCCCGGACGCGCCTACGAGCAGTACTTC	TRBJ2-7	-	TRBV20-1	few
CATSRGRGQGNTEAFF	TGTGCCACCAGCAGAGGTAGAGGACAGGGGAACACTGAAGCTTTCTTT	TRBJ1-1	TRBD1	TRBV15	many
CASSLVRGQTGELFF	TGTGCCAGCAGCTTGGTCAGGGGGCAAACCGGGGAGCTGTTTTTT	TRBJ2-2	TRBD1	TRBV5-4	-
CAISESSRGLSYNEQFF	TGTGCCATCAGTGAAAGTAGTAGGGGCCTCTCCTACAATGAGCAGTTCTTC	TRBJ2-1	-	TRBV10-3	many
CASSLSQGSYEQYF	TGTGCCAGCAGTTTATCGCAGGGGTCCTACGAGCAGTACTTC	TRBJ2-7	-	TRBV28	many
CASSFWTSGLGNEQFF	TGCGCCAGCAGCTTCTGGACTAGCGGGCTTGGCAATGAGCAGTTCTTC	TRBJ2-1	TRBD2	TRBV5-1	many
CASSLIGASKFF	TGCGCCAGCAGCTTGATTGGGGCTAGCAAGTTCTTC	TRBJ2-1	-	TRBV5-1	-
CASSSPRQGASTEAFF	TGTGCCAGCAGCTCCCCTCGACAGGGGGCTTCCACTGAAGCTTTCTTT	TRBJ1-1	TRBD1	TRBV7-2	many
CSARDSSRSGTQPQHF	TGCAGTGCTAGAGATAGTAGTCGGTCGGGCACGCAGCCCCAGCATTTT	TRBJ1-5	-	TRBV20-1	-
CASQGGPNQPQHF	TGTGCCAGCCAAGGGGGCCCCAATCAGCCCCAGCATTTT	TRBJ1-5	TRBD1	TRBV18	-
CASSPGRQGTSEAFF	TGCGCCAGCAGCCCCGGAAGGCAGGGGACGTCTGAAGCTTTCTTT	TRBJ1-1	-	TRBV5-1	few
CSVAADTGYTF	TGCAGCGTTGCCGCTGACACCGGCTACACCTTC	TRBJ1-2	-	TRBV29-1	many
CASSLRASGGKETQYF	TGTGCCAGCAGTTTACGGGCTAGCGGGGGGAAAGAGACCCAGTACTTC	TRBJ2-5	TRBD2	TRBV12-3/TRBV12-4	many
CASSQFPVSGANVLTF	TGCGCCAGCAGCCAATTTCCAGTCTCTGGGGCCAACGTCCTGACTTTC	TRBJ2-6	-	TRBV4-1	many
CASSQTGTVYEQYF	TGTGCCAGCAGCCAAACCGGGACGGTCTACGAGCAGTACTTC	TRBJ2-7	-	TRBV5-5	many
CASTLTLGPHQPQHF	TGTGCCAGCACCCTTACCCTGGGGCCGCATCAGCCCCAGCATTTT	TRBJ1-5	-	TRBV6-2/TRBV6-3	few
CASRRQAGNSPLHF	TGCGCCAGCAGACGGCAGGCTGGGAATTCACCCCTCCACTTT	TRBJ1-6	-	TRBV5-1	many
CASSQRGEKLFF	TGTGCCAGCAGCCAACGGGGGGAAAAACTGTTTTTT	TRBJ1-4	-	TRBV5-5	many
CAISESSSTDTQYF	TGTGCCATCAGTGAGTCGAGTAGCACAGATACGCAGTATTTT	TRBJ2-3	-	TRBV10-3	many
CASSLNGGSYEQYF	TGTGCCAGCAGCCTGAACGGCGGATCCTACGAGCAGTACTTC	TRBJ2-7	-	TRBV6-5	many
CASSRERRIQYF	TGCGCCAGCAGCCGGGAAAGAAGGATTCAGTACTTC	TRBJ2-4	-	TRBV4-3	many
CASTQGRGVGTDTQYF	TGTGCCAGCACCCAGGGCAGGGGGGTTGGCACAGATACGCAGTATTTT	TRBJ2-3	-	TRBV12-3/TRBV12-4	-
CASSHGSYEQYF	TGTGCCAGCAGCCATGGGTCCTACGAGCAGTACTTC	TRBJ2-7	-	TRBV7-2	many
CASSRQVNTGELFF	TGTGCCAGCAGCCGACAGGTGAACACCGGGGAGCTGTTTTTT	TRBJ2-2	-	TRBV3-1	-